The source of this T cell receptor (beta chain) is a study of cytomegalovirus exposure and HLA in healthy donors. Study details: Per a later analysis, the approximately 600 first-cohort and over 90 validation repertoires shared one platform. Points from the study as a whole: A list of roughly 180 TCR beta chains associated with cytomegalovirus was given. Subsequent analysis found a tendency for first-cohort TCR clusters to co-occur within the 120 or so validation repertoires.

A note on this clone: Its antigen remains unknown.

Germline CDR1 SGHRS, CDR2 YFSETQ. The length of the CDR3 is 15 residues. V gave up 0 bases and J gave up 1 base; unmatched junction bases: 1. Sequenced by immunoSEQ multiplex PCR; TCRdb stores in-frame clones only, minus some. The sample holds about 57,000 clones; 89% are singletons and the top ten take around 1.2%. The donors were members of the validation cohort comprising about 130 subjects, separate from the roughly 690-subject first cohort. V gene TRBV5-1 combines with J gene TRBJ2-7, with 10 bases fitting TRBD2. Material: PBMCs. The source of this sequence is a woman aged 18 to 35 in good health and CMV-seronegative. The CDR3 spells CASSLASGSSYEQYF. For the CDR3, the DNA is TGCGCCAGCAGCTTGGCTAGCGGGAGTTCCTACGAGCAGTACTTC. Filled out from reference TRBV5-1 and TRBJ2-7, the complete variable domain reads KAGVTQTPRYLIKTRGQQVTLSCSPISGHRSVSWYQQTPGQGLQFLFEYFSETQRNKGNFPGRFSGRQFSNSRSEMNVSTLELGDSALYLCASSLASGSSYEQYFGPGTRLTVT.